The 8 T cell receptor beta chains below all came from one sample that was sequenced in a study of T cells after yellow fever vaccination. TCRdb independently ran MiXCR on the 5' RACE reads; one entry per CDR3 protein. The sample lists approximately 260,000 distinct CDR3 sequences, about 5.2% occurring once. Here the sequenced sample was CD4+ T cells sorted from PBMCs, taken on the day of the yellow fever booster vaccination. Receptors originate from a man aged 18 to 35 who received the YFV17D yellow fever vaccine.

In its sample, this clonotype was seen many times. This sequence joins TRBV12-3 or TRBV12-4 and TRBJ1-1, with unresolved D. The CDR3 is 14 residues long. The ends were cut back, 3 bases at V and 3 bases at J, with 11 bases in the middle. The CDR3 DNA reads TGTGCCAGCAGTTTCCGACCGGGCCACACTGAAGCTTTCTTT. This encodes CASSFRPGHTEAFF.

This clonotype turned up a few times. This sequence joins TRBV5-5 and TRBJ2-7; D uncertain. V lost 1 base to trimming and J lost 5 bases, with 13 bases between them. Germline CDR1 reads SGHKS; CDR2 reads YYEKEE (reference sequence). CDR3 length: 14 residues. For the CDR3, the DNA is TGTGCCAGCAGCTTGTATTTTGTCCGGGACGAGCAGTACGTC. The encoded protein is CASSLYFVRDEQYV.

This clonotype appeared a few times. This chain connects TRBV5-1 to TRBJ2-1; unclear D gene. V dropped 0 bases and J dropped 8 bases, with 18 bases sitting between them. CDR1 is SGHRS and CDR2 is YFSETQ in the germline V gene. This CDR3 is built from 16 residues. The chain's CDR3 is CASSLEGSLPPDEQFF. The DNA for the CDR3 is TGCGCCAGCAGCTTGGAGGGTAGTCTCCCCCCCGATGAGCAGTTCTTC. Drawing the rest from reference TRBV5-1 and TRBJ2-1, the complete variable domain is KAGVTQTPRYLIKTRGQQVTLSCSPISGHRSVSWYQQTPGQGLQFLFEYFSETQRNKGNFPGRFSGRQFSNSRSEMNVSTLELGDSALYLCASSLEGSLPPDEQFFGPGTRLTVL.

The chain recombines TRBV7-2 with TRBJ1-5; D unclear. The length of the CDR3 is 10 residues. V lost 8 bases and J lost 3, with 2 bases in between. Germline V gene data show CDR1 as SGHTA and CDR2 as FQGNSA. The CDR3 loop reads CASPNQPQHF. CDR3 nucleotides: TGTGCCAGCCCCAATCAGCCCCAGCATTTT.

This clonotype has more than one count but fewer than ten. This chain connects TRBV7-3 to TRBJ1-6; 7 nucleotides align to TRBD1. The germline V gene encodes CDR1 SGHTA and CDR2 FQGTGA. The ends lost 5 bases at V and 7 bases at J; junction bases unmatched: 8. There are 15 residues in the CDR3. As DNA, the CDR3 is TGTGCCAGCAGCCGAAGTACAGGGGAGAATTCACCCCTCCACTTT. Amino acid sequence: CASSRSTGENSPLHF. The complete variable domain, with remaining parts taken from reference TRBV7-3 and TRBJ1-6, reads GAGVSQTPSNKVTEKGKYVELRCDPISGHTALYWYRQSLGQGPEFLIYFQGTGAADDSGLPNDRFFAVRPEGSVSTLKIQRTERGDSAVYLCASSRSTGENSPLHFGNGTRLTVT.

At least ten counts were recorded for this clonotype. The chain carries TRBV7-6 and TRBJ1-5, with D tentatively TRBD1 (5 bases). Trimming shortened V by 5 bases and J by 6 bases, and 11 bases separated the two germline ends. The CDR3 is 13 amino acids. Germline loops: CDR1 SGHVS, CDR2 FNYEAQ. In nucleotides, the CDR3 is TGTGCCAGCAGCGGTGGGGGGAGTCAGCCCCAGCATTTT. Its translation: CASSGGGSQPQHF.

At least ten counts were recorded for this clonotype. CDR3 protein: CASSEETQYF. The CDR3 region has the DNA TGTGCCAGCAGTGAAGAGACCCAGTACTTC. V is TRBV2 and J is TRBJ2-5, with no clear D. V was pared by 1 base and J by 6 bases, with 0 bases between. CDR1 is SNHLY and CDR2 is FYNNEI in the germline V gene. This CDR3 region has 10 residues.

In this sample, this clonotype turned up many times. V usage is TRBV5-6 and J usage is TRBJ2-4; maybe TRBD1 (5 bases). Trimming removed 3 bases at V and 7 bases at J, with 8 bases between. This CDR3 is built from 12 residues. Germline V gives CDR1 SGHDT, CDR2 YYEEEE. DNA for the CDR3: TGTGCCAGCAGCTCGACAGTGAACATTCAGTACTTC. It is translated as CASSSTVNIQYF.